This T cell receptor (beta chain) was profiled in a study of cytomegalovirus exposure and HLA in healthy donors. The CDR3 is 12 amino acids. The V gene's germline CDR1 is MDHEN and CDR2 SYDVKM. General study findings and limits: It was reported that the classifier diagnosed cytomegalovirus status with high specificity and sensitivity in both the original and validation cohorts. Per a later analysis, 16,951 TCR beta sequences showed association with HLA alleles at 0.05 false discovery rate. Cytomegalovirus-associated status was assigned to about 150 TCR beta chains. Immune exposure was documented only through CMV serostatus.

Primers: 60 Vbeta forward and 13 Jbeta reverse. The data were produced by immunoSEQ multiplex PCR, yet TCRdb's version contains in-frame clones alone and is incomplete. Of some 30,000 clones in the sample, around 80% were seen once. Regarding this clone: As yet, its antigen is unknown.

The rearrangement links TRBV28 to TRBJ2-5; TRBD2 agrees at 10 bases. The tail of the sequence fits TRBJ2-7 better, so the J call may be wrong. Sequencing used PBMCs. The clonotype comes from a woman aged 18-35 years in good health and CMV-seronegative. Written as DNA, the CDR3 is TGTGCCATAGCGGGAGGACTCTACGAGCAGTACTTC. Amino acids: CAIAGGLYEQYF.